A single sample is the source of the 28 T cell receptor beta chains below, sequenced in a study of shared clonotypes between healthy human individuals. TCRdb keeps only in-frame clones here, not all; method: immunoSEQ multiplex PCR. The sample has some 1,100,000 clones, about 84% seen once; the top ten hold 0.4% to 0.55%. Sequencing input: memory CD4+ T cells from PBMCs. Subset meaning: CD45RA-negative fraction. The receptors derive from a man aged 18 to 30 in good health. Some clones in this sample may be carry-over from other donors' samples.

The chain recombines TRBV11-2 with TRBJ2-3, with D unclear. The germline V gene has CDR1 SGHAT and CDR2 FQNNGV. The CDR3 consists of 15 residues. Trimming took off 2 bases at V and 1 base at J, with 10 bases between the two ends. CDR3 sequence reads: CASSLRASGTDTQYF. CDR3 in DNA: TGTGCCAGCAGCTTAAGGGCCTCCGGCACAGATACGCAGTATTTT.

The V call is TRBV13, the J call TRBJ2-3; the D is unclear. The CDR3 loop spans 13 amino acids. V was clipped by 4 bases and J by 0 bases, with 5 bases between them. Per germline, CDR1 PRHDT and CDR2 FYEKMQ (reference sequence). CDR3 DNA sequence: TGTGCCAGCAGCTACTTTAGCACAGATACGCAGTATTTT. Translating gives CASSYFSTDTQYF.

On this clone: This sample includes further DNA sequences coding for the same CDR3. V usage is TRBV9 and J usage is TRBJ2-3, with unresolved D. Trimming removed 0 bases from V and 1 base from J, with 3 bases in between. Germline lookup yields CDR1 SGDLS and CDR2 YYNGEE. This CDR3 is built from 13 residues. The CDR3 spells CASSVAGTDTQYF. The CDR3 DNA sequence: TGTGCCAGCAGCGTAGCGGGCACAGATACGCAGTATTTT.

This chain joins TRBV18 and TRBJ2-3, with TRBD2 matching 9 bases. CDR1 KGHSH and CDR2 LQKENI come from the germline V gene. The trim removed 0 bases at V and 4 bases at J, leaving 5 bases unmatched. CDR3 length: 16 residues. In nucleotides, the CDR3 is TGTGCCAGCTCACCACCGGCGGGGGGGGCGGCAGATACGCAGTATTTT. This encodes CASSPPAGGAADTQYF.

In its sample, this clone was seen a few times. The J gene is TRBJ2-7, the V gene TRBV16, with TRBD2 as a possible D gene (6 bases). The length of the CDR3 is 15 residues. Trimming removed 0 bases at V and 4 bases at J, with 13 bases between. Germline V gene lookup returns CDR1 KGHSY and CDR2 FQNENV. In nucleotides, the CDR3 is TGTGCCAGCAGCCAATCGACTAGTCCAACTTACGAGCAGTACTTC. Amino acids: CASSQSTSPTYEQYF.

V usage is TRBV10-2 and J usage is TRBJ1-5; TRBD1 is a possible D gene (5 bases). The germline gives CDR1 WSHSY, CDR2 SAAADI. Trimming stripped 0 bases from V and 2 bases from J, with 8 bases between. The CDR3 loop spans 15 amino acids. CDR3 in DNA: TGCGCCAGCAGTGAGTCGGGGGGGGGCAATCAGCCCCAGCATTTT. It translates to CASSESGGGNQPQHF.

The rearrangement joins TRBV19 to TRBJ2-7, with 13 positions matching TRBD2. CDR1 and CDR2 (germline): LNHDA, SQIVND (reference sequence). With V trimmed by 4 bases and J by 1 base, 1 base remained unmatched. The CDR3 is made up of 15 amino acids. DNA of the CDR3: TGTGCCAGTAGTACGGGACTAGCGGGATCCTACGAGCAGTACTTC. Translated: CASSTGLAGSYEQYF.

The V and J genes are TRBV28 and TRBJ1-5, with 8 bases fitting TRBD1. The CDR3 has 15 residues. The trim removed 4 bases at V and 6 bases at J, leaving 8 bases unmatched. CDR1 and CDR2 from the germline V gene are MDHEN and SYDVKM. CDR3 loop: CASSSRTGSRQPQHF. The CDR3 DNA reads TGTGCCAGCAGTTCTAGGACAGGGTCACGTCAGCCCCAGCATTTT.

There are many counts of this clone. J is TRBJ2-1 and V is TRBV6-1, with D tentatively TRBD2 (6 bases). The CDR3 is 16 amino acids. Germline CDR1 reads MNHNS; CDR2 reads SASEGT. The V end lost 4 bases, the J end lost 3 bases, and 16 bases lay between the germline ends. CDR3 protein: CASSGMTWRGYNEQFF. CDR3 nucleotide sequence: TGTGCCAGCAGTGGAATGACATGGAGGGGCTACAATGAGCAGTTCTTC.

The chain is built from TRBV18 and TRBJ1-2; D is unresolved. This CDR3 region has 14 residues. The germline V gene has CDR1 KGHSH and CDR2 LQKENI. Deletions cut 6 bases from V and 2 bases from J, with 13 bases between. CDR3 protein: CASSPGSKNYGYTF. As DNA, the CDR3 is TGTGCCAGCTCCCCAGGATCCAAAAACTATGGCTACACCTTC.

This clone was seen once. The same CDR3 can be traced to other DNA sequences in this sample. The chain is built from TRBV11-3 and TRBJ2-1; D ambiguous. The V gene's germline CDR1 is SGHNT and CDR2 YENEEA. CDR3 size: 12 residues. The V end was cut by 0 bases, the J end by 7 bases, with 4 bases between. The CDR3 loop is CASSLEGNEQFF. The CDR3 nucleotides read TGTGCCAGCAGCTTAGAGGGGAATGAGCAGTTCTTC.

Notes on this clone: The same CDR3 can be traced to other DNA sequences in this sample. This chain links TRBV7-2 with TRBJ2-7, with TRBD1 matching 11 bases. Trimming at V came to 0 bases and at J to 4 bases, leaving 2 bases not matched to a gene. Germline V gives CDR1 SGHTA, CDR2 FQGNSA. The CDR3 consists of 15 residues. CDR3: CASSLAGTGGYEQYF. The CDR3 DNA follows: TGTGCCAGCAGCTTAGCCGGGACAGGGGGGTACGAGCAGTACTTC.

This sequence joins TRBV5-1 and TRBJ2-3; TRBD2 aligns across 11 bases. Germline V gives CDR1 SGHRS, CDR2 YFSETQ. The CDR3 runs to 16 residues. V was clipped by 4 bases and J by 2 bases; unmatched bases: 6. CDR3 DNA: TGCGCCAGCAGCCCGATAGCGGGAGGGACCACAGATACGCAGTATTTT. This gives the protein CASSPIAGGTTDTQYF.

The chain carries TRBV27 and TRBJ2-3; TRBD2 matches at 7 bases. This CDR3 has 17 amino acids. The germline V gene encodes CDR1 MNHEY and CDR2 SMNVEV (reference sequence). The V and J ends lost 4 bases and 4 bases, in that order; junction bases with no gene match: 14. The CDR3 DNA sequence: TGTGCCAGCAGTTCTTTTAATCGGGGCAGCGGGGCAGATACGCAGTATTTT. It specifies CASSSFNRGSGADTQYF.

The rearrangement links TRBV28 to TRBJ2-2; 13 positions match TRBD2. Looked up from germline, CDR1 is MDHEN and CDR2 is SYDVKM. The CDR3 has 17 residues. The V and J ends lost 5 bases and 4 bases, in that order; junction bases with no gene match: 7. The CDR3: CASSRGLAGASTGELFF. The CDR3, as DNA: TGTGCCAGCAGTCGTGGACTAGCGGGAGCGAGCACCGGGGAGCTGTTTTTT.

This clone was detected a few times. Other DNA sequences from this sample encode an identical CDR3 as well. The chain employs TRBV4-3 and TRBJ2-3, with 11 bases fitting TRBD2. J was trimmed by 2 bases and V by 1 base; bases with no gene match: 5. This CDR3 contains 17 residues. Germline V gene lookup returns CDR1 LGHNA and CDR2 YSLEER. CDR3 bases: TGCGCCAGCAGCCAAGGACTAGCGGGGACTCTCACAGATACGCAGTATTTT. Translating it yields CASSQGLAGTLTDTQYF.

The rearrangement joins TRBV5-1 to TRBJ2-2, with TRBD1 as a possible D gene (6 bases). The V end lost 2 bases, the J end lost 0 bases, and 11 bases lay between the germline ends. The CDR3 contains 16 residues. From germline, CDR1 is SGHRS and CDR2 YFSETQ. The CDR3 nucleotides read TGCGCCAGCAGCTTAGGGGGAGATGCGAACACCGGGGAGCTGTTTTTT. It specifies CASSLGGDANTGELFF.

This chain connects TRBV30 to TRBJ2-5; the match to TRBD2 covers 12 bases. CDR1 and CDR2 from the germline V gene are GTSNPN and SVGIG (reference sequence). The CDR3 sequence is 16 residues long. Unmatched junction bases numbered 13, after V lost 4 bases and J lost 7 bases. CDR3 sequence (DNA): TGTGCCTGGAATACCCTAGCGGGAGGGGCTCGGGGGACCCAGTACTTC. Translating it yields CAWNTLAGGARGTQYF.

The V and J genes are TRBV7-8 and TRBJ1-5, with D uncertain. With 6 bases removed from V and 4 bases from J, the gap between germline ends came to 19 bases. This CDR3 contains 16 residues. Germline assignment: CDR1 SGHVS and CDR2 FQNEAQ. The CDR3 DNA sequence: TGTGCCAGCAGTTCGGACCCACTCGGGCGTAATCAGCCCCAGCATTTT. Amino acid sequence: CASSSDPLGRNQPQHF.

In this sample, this clone turned up a few times. This chain uses TRBV7-3 with TRBJ2-1; D unresolved. Trimming stripped 1 base from V and 1 base from J, with 8 bases between. CDR3 length: 15 amino acids. The germline CDR1 and CDR2 sequences are SGHTA and FQGTGA. CDR3 amino acids: CASSLNYNSYNEQFF. The DNA of the CDR3 is TGTGCCAGCAGCTTAAACTATAATTCCTACAATGAGCAGTTCTTC.

In this sample, this clone turned up once. The rearrangement uses TRBV6-1 and TRBJ2-7; 7 bases line up with TRBD1. There are 13 residues in the CDR3. Germline lookup yields CDR1 MNHNS and CDR2 SASEGT. The V and J ends lost 6 bases and 4 bases, in that order; junction bases with no gene match: 6. CDR3 amino acids: CASRRQGWYEQYF. The CDR3 bases are TGTGCCAGCAGGAGACAGGGTTGGTACGAGCAGTACTTC.

The chain couples TRBV5-1 to TRBJ1-1; D gene unclear. CDR1 is SGHRS and CDR2 is YFSETQ in the germline V gene. CDR3 length: 14 residues. V was pared by 0 bases and J by 5 bases, with 11 bases between. The CDR3 loop is CASSLVGPGTEAFF. The CDR3 DNA is TGCGCCAGCAGCTTGGTTGGGCCGGGGACTGAAGCTTTCTTT. Based on the CDR3 plus reference TRBV5-1 and TRBJ1-1, the full variable domain is KAGVTQTPRYLIKTRGQQVTLSCSPISGHRSVSWYQQTPGQGLQFLFEYFSETQRNKGNFPGRFSGRQFSNSRSEMNVSTLELGDSALYLCASSLVGPGTEAFFGQGTRLTVV.

J is TRBJ1-5 and V is TRBV10-3; no firm D call. Trimming shortened V by 3 bases and J by 0 bases, and 12 bases separated the two germline ends. The germline V gene encodes CDR1 ENHRY and CDR2 SYGVKD. This CDR3 comprises 16 residues. The CDR3 DNA follows: TGTGCCATCAGTGATTCTGTCGGTCATAGCAATCAGCCCCAGCATTTT. Its translation is CAISDSVGHSNQPQHF.

This clone was counted between two and nine times. This chain uses TRBV5-4 with TRBJ2-1; the D gene is possibly TRBD2 (7 bases). Trimming cost V 4 bases and J 7 bases, with 21 bases left between them. The CDR3 spans 16 residues. Germline CDR1 is SGHNT and CDR2 is YYREEE (reference sequence). The CDR3 loop is CASSPGASGDPNEQFF. DNA for the CDR3: TGTGCCAGCAGCCCGGGGGCTAGCGGAGATCCTAATGAGCAGTTCTTC. Complete variable domain (other parts from reference TRBV5-4 and TRBJ2-1): ETGVTQSPTHLIKTRGQQVTLRCSSQSGHNTVSWYQQALGQGPQFIFQYYREEENGRGNFPPRFSGLQFPNYSSELNVNALELDDSALYLCASSPGASGDPNEQFFGPGTRLTVL.

This clone was seen only a few times. The chain joins TRBV29-1 to TRBJ1-1; D uncertain. The V gene lost 7 bases and the J gene lost 1 base, with 7 bases spanning the gap. This CDR3 spans 11 amino acids. Per the germline V gene, CDR1 is SQVTM and CDR2 is ANQGSEA. Here the CDR3 reads CSGTKNTEAFF. The CDR3 region has the DNA TGCAGCGGCACCAAGAACACTGAAGCTTTCTTT.

In DNA, the CDR3 is TGTGCCAGCAGTCCCGTGAGACAGCCGACTGGGAATGAAAAACTGTTTTTT. Translated: CASSPVRQPTGNEKLFF. The chain is built from TRBV28 and TRBJ1-4; a possible D gene is TRBD1 (5 bases). The CDR3 is 17 amino acids. Trimming took 5 bases from V and 5 from J, leaving 21 bases between them. The germline CDR1 and CDR2 sequences are MDHEN and SYDVKM.

This chain joins TRBV18 and TRBJ1-2; D may be TRBD1 (5 bases). In germline, CDR1 is KGHSH, CDR2 LQKENI. The CDR3 contains 12 residues. Trimming took 6 bases from V and 6 from J, leaving 11 bases between them. CDR3 nucleotide sequence: TGTGCCAGCTCGCGGGGCAGGGATGGCTACACCTTC. Protein product: CASSRGRDGYTF.

This chain uses TRBV5-1 with TRBJ2-2; 9 bases line up with TRBD2. The trim removed 2 bases at V and 2 bases at J, leaving 4 bases unmatched. The CDR3 loop spans 16 amino acids. Germline CDR1 is SGHRS and CDR2 is YFSETQ. In DNA, the CDR3 is TGCGCCAGCAGCTTATTACTAGCGGGCAACACCGGGGAGCTGTTTTTT. Residues: CASSLLLAGNTGELFF.